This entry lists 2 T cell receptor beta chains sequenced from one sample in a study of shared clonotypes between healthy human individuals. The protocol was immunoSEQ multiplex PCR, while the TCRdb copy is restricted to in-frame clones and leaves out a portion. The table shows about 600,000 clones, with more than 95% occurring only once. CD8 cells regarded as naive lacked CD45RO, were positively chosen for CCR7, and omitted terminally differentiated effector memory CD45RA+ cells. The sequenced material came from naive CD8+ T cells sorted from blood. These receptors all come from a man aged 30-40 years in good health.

The CDR3 nucleotides are TGTGCCAGCTCACCGGTCGAATCTAGCGGAACCTACAATGAGCAGTTCTTC. This sequence encodes CASSPVESSGTYNEQFF. V gene TRBV18 combines with J gene TRBJ2-1, with 7 bases lining up with TRBD2. Trimming removed 3 bases from V and 2 bases from J; junction bases left unmatched: 10. This CDR3 spans 17 amino acids. Germline V gene lookup returns CDR1 KGHSH and CDR2 LQKENI.

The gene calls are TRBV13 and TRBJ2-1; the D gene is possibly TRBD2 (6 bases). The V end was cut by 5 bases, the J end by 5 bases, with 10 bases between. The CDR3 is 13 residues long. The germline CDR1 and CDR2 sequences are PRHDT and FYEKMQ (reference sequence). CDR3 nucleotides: TGTGCCAGCAGCCGGGACTCAAACAATGAGCAGTTCTTC. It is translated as CASSRDSNNEQFF.